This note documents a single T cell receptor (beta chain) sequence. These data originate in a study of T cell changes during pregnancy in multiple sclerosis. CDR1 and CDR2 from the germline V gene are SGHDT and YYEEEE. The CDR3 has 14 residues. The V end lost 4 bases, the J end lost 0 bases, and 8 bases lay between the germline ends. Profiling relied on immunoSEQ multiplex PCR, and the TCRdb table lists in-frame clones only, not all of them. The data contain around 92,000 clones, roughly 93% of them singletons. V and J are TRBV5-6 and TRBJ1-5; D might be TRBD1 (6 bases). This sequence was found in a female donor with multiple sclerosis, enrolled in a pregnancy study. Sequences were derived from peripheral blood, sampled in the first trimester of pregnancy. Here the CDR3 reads CASSRGGSNQPQHF. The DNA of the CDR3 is TGTGCCAGCAGCCGAGGGGGTAGCAATCAGCCCCAGCATTTT.